Listed here are 4 T cell receptor beta chains from one sample, sequenced in a study of read filtering for tumor transcriptome and immune sequencing. Molecular barcoded adaptors covering alpha/delta and beta/gamma chains were used on about 390 ng RNA. TCRdb re-analysed the reads in MiXCR, keeping a single row per CDR3 protein. Of 100,000 to 150,000 distinct CDR3 sequences in the sample, approximately 13% were seen once. The sequenced material came from a population of CD138-negative cells sorted from bone marrow. These receptor sequences come from a donor at least 40 years old with multiple myeloma.

This clonotype came up many times. V usage is TRBV20-1 and J usage is TRBJ2-1, with TRBD2 identical over 9 bases. Germline assignment: CDR1 DFQATT and CDR2 SNEGSKA (reference sequence). There are 15 residues in the CDR3. Trimming removed 6 bases from V and 2 bases from J; junction bases left unmatched: 8. The CDR3 DNA sequence: TGCAGTGCCCCCAGCGGGAGGACTACCTACAATGAGCAGTTCTTC. It translates to CSAPSGRTTYNEQFF.

In its sample, this clonotype was seen many times. The chain recombines TRBV6-6 with TRBJ2-1; D might be TRBD1 or TRBD2, each matching 6 bases. There are 11 residues in the CDR3. The V gene lost 8 bases and the J gene lost 8 bases, with 10 bases spanning the gap. Germline-derived CDR1 and CDR2 are MNHNY and SVGAGI (reference sequence). CDR3: CASVRGDEQFF. DNA for the CDR3: TGTGCCAGCGTAAGGGGGGATGAGCAGTTCTTC.

In the case of this clonotype: With a much larger clone just one base away, this may be a read error. V and J are TRBV12-3 or TRBV12-4 and TRBJ2-2, with D possibly TRBD2 on 5 matching bases. The CDR3 sequence is 14 residues long. V was cut by 5 bases and J by 6 bases, with 13 bases left in between. This CDR3 reads CASSPSSGAGELFF. CDR3 DNA: TGTGCCAGCAGTCCCTCATCCGGGGCCGGGGAGCTGTTTTTT.

This clonotype was observed at least ten times. The chain has TRBV7-9 and TRBJ2-1; TRBD2 is a possible D gene (5 bases). This CDR3 has 13 residues. Germline CDR1 and CDR2: SEHNR and FQNEAQ (reference sequence). V was pared by 1 base and J by 6 bases, with 7 bases between. Here the CDR3 reads CASSLGSGNEQFF. The CDR3, as DNA: TGTGCCAGCAGCTTAGGAAGCGGCAATGAGCAGTTCTTC. Supplemented by reference TRBV7-9 and TRBJ2-1, the full variable domain reads DTGVSQNPRHKITKRGQNVTFRCDPISEHNRLYWYRQTLGQGPEFLTYFQNEAQLEKSRLLSDRFSAERPKGSFSTLEIQRTEQGDSAMYLCASSLGSGNEQFFGPGTRLTVL.